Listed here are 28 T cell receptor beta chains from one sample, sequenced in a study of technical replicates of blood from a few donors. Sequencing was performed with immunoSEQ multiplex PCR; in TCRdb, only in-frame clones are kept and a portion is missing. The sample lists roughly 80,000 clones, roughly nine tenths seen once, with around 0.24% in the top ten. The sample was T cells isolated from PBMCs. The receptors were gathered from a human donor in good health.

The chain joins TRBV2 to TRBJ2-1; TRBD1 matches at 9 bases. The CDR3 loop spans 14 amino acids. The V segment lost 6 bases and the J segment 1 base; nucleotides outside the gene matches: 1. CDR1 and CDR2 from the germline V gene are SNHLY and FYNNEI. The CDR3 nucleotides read TGTGCCAGCAGACAGGGGGCGTCCTACAATGAGCAGTTCTTC. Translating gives CASRQGASYNEQFF. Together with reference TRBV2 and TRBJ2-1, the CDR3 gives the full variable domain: EPEVTQTPSHQVTQMGQEVILRCVPISNHLYFYWYRQILGQKVEFLVSFYNNEISEKSEIFDDQFSVERPDGSNFTLKIRSTKLEDSAMYFCASRQGASYNEQFFGPGTRLTVL.

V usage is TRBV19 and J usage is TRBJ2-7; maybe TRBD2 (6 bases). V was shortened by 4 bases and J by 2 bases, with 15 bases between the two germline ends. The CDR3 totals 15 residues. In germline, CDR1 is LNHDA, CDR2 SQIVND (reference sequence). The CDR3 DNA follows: TGTGCCAGTAGTAGAACCGGGACTCCCCCCTACGAGCAGTACTTC. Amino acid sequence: CASSRTGTPPYEQYF. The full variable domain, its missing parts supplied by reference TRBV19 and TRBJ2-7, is DGGITQSPKYLFRKEGQNVTLSCEQNLNHDAMYWYRQDPGQGLRLIYYSQIVNDFQKGDIAEGYSVSREKKESFPLTVTSAQKNPTAFYLCASSRTGTPPYEQYFGPGTRLTVT.

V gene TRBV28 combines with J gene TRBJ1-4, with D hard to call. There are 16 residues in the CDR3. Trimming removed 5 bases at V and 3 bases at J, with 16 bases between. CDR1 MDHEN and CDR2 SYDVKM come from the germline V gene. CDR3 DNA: TGTGCCAGCAGTGTCACACACAGTTTAGCTAATGAAAAACTGTTTTTT. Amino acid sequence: CASSVTHSLANEKLFF.

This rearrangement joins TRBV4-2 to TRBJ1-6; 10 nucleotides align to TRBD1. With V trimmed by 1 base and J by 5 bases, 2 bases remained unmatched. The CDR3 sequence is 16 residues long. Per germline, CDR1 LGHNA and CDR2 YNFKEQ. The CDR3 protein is CASSQAGQGNNSPLHF. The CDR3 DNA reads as TGTGCCAGCAGCCAAGCGGGACAGGGGAATAATTCACCCCTCCACTTT.

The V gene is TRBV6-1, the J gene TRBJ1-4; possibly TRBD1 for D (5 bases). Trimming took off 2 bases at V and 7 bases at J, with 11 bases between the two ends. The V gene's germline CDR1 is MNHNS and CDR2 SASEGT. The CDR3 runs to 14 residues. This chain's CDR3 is CASSERGGGEKLFF. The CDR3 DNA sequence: TGTGCCAGCAGTGAACGGGGGGGAGGTGAAAAACTGTTTTTT.

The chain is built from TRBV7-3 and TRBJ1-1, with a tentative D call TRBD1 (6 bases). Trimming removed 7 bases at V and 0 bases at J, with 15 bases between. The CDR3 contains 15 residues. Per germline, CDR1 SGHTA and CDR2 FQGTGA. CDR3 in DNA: TGTGCCAGCACTATTAATGGGGGCATGAACACTGAAGCTTTCTTT. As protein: CASTINGGMNTEAFF.

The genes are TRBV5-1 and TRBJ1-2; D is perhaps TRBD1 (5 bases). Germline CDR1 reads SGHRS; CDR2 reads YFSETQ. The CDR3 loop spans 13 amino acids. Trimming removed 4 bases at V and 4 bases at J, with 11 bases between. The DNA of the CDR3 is TGCGCCAGCAGCCTGACAGAAGTCTATGGCTACACCTTC. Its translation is CASSLTEVYGYTF.

The CDR3 region is CASSSLGLAGAPPTDTQYF. The CDR3 nucleotides read TGCGCCAGCAGCTCCCTCGGGCTAGCGGGAGCCCCACCCACAGATACGCAGTATTTT. The chain recombines TRBV5-1 with TRBJ2-3; TRBD2 matches at 10 bases. V lost 3 bases to trimming and J lost 2 bases; unmatched junction nucleotides: 15. CDR3 length: 19 residues. The germline CDR1 and CDR2 sequences are SGHRS and YFSETQ.

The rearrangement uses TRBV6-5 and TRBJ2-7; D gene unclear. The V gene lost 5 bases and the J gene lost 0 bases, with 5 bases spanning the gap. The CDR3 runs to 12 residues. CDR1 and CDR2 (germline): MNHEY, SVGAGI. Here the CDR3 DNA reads TGTGCCAGCAGTCCCCACTCCTACGAGCAGTACTTC. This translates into CASSPHSYEQYF.

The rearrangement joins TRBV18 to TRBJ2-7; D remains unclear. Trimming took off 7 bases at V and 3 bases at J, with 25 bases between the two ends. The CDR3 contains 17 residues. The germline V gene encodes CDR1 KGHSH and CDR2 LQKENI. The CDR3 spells CASCYARVRNNYYEQYF. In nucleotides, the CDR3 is TGTGCCAGCTGTTACGCCCGGGTTAGGAACAACTACTACGAGCAGTACTTC.

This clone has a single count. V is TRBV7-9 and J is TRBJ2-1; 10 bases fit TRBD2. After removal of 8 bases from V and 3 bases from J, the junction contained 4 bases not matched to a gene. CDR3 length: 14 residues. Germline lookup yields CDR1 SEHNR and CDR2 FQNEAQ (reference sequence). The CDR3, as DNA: TGTGCCAGCTTAGCGGGGGGCTTCTACAATGAGCAGTTCTTC. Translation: CASLAGGFYNEQFF.

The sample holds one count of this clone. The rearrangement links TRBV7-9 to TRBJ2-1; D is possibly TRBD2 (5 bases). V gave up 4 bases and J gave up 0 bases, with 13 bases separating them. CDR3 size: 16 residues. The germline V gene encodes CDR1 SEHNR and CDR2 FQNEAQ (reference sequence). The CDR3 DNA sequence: TGTGCCAGCAGCTCCTGGGCAGCGGACTCCTACAATGAGCAGTTCTTC. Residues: CASSSWAADSYNEQFF.

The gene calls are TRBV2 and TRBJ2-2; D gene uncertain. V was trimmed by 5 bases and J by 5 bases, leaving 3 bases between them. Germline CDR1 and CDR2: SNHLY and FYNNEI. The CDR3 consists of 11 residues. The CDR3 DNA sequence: TGTGCCAGCAGTTCGACCGGGGAGCTGTTTTTT. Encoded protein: CASSSTGELFF.

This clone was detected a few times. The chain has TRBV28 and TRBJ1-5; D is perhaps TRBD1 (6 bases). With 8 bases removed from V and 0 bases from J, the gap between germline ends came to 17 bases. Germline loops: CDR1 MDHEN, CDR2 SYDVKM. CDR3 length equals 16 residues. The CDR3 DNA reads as TGTGCCAGCCTCAACAACAGGGCTTATAGCAATCAGCCCCAGCATTTT. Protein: CASLNNRAYSNQPQHF.

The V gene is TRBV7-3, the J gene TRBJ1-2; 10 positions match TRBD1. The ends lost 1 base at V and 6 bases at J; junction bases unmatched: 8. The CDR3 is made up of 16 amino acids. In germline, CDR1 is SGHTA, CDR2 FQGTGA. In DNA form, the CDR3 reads TGTGCCAGCAGCTTAATAGGGACCGGGACAGGGGATGGCTACACCTTC. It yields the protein CASSLIGTGTGDGYTF.

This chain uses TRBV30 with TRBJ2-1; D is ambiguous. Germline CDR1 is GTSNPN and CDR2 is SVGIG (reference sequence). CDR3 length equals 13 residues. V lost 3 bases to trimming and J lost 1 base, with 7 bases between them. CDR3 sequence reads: CAWSRGSYNEQFF. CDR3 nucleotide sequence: TGTGCCTGGAGCCGAGGATCCTACAATGAGCAGTTCTTC.

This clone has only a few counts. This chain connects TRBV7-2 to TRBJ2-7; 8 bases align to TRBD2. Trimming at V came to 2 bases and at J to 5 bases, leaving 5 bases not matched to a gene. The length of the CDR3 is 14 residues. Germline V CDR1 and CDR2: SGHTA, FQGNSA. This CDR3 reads CASSLLAGGDEQYF. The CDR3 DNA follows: TGTGCCAGCAGCTTACTGGCGGGAGGCGACGAGCAGTACTTC.

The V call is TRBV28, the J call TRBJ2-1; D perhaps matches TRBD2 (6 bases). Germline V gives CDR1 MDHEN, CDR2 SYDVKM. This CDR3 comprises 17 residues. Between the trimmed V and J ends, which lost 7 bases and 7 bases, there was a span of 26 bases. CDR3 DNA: TGTGCCAGCACCCTATTCTATACAACCGGGGGTATAAATGAGCAGTTCTTC. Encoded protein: CASTLFYTTGGINEQFF.

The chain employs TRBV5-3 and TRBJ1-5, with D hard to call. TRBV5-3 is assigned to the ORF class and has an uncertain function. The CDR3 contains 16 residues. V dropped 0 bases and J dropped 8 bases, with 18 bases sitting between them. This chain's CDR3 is CARSLAWSVLCEPQHF. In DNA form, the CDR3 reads TGTGCCAGAAGCTTGGCATGGTCAGTCCTTTGTGAGCCCCAGCATTTT.

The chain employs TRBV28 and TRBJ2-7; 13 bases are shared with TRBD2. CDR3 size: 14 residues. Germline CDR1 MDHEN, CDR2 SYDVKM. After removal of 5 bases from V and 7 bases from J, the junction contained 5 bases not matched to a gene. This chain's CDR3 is CASSPGLAGVEQYF. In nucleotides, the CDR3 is TGTGCCAGCAGTCCCGGACTAGCGGGAGTAGAGCAGTACTTC. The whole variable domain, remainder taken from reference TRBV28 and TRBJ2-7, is DVKVTQSSRYLVKRTGEKVFLECVQDMDHENMFWYRQDPGLGLRLIYFSYDVKMKEKGDIPEGYSVSREKKERFSLILESASTNQTSMYLCASSPGLAGVEQYFGPGTRLTVT.

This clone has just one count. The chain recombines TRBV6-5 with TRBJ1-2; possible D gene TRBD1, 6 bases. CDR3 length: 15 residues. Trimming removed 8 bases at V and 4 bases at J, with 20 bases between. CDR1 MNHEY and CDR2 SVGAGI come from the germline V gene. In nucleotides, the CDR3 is TGTGCCAGCTGCCAATATCGGGGGGCCGTCTATGGCTACACCTTC. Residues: CASCQYRGAVYGYTF.

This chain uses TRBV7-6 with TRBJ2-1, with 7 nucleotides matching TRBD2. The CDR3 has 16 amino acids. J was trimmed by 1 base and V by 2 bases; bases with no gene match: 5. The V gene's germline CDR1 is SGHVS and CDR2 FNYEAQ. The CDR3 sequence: CASSLIGGSSYNEQFF. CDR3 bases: TGTGCCAGCAGCTTAATCGGCGGGAGTTCCTACAATGAGCAGTTCTTC.

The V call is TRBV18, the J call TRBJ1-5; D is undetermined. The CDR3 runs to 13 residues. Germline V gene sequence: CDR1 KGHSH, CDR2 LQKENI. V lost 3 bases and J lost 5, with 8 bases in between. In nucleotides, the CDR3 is TGTGCCAGCTCACCCCTTTTTGATCAGCCCCAGCATTTT. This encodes CASSPLFDQPQHF.

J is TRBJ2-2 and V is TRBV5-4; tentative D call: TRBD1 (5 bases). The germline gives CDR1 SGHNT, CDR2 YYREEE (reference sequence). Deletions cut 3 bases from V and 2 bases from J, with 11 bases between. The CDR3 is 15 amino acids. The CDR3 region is CASSYRRTNTGELFF. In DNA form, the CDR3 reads TGTGCCAGCAGCTACCGGCGGACAAACACCGGGGAGCTGTTTTTT.

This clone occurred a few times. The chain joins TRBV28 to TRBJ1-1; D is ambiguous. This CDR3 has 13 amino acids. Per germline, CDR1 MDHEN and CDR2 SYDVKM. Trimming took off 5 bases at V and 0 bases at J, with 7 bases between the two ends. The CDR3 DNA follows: TGTGCCAGCAGTGAGAGGGTGAACACTGAAGCTTTCTTT. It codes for CASSERVNTEAFF.

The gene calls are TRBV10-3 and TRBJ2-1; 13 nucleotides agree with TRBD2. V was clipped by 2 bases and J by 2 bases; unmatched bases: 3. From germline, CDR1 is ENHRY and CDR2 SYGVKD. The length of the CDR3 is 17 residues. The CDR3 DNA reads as TGTGCCATCAGTGAGGGTACTAGCGGGAGGGCCTACAATGAGCAGTTCTTC. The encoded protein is CAISEGTSGRAYNEQFF.

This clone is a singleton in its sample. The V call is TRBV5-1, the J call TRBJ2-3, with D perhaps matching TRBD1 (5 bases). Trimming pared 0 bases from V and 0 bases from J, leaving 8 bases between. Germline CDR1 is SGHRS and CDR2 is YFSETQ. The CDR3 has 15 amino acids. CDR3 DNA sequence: TGCGCCAGCAGCTTGGGGACAAGAAGCACAGATACGCAGTATTTT. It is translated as CASSLGTRSTDTQYF. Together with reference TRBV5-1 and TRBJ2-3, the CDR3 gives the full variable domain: KAGVTQTPRYLIKTRGQQVTLSCSPISGHRSVSWYQQTPGQGLQFLFEYFSETQRNKGNFPGRFSGRQFSNSRSEMNVSTLELGDSALYLCASSLGTRSTDTQYFGPGTRLTVL.

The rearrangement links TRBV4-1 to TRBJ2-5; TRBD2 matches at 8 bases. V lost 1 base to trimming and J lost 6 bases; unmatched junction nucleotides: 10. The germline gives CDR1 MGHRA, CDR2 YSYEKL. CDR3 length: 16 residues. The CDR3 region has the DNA TGCGCCAGCAGCCAAGTTGGCGGGGGGAATAGTAAGACCCAGTACTTC. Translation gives CASSQVGGGNSKTQYF.